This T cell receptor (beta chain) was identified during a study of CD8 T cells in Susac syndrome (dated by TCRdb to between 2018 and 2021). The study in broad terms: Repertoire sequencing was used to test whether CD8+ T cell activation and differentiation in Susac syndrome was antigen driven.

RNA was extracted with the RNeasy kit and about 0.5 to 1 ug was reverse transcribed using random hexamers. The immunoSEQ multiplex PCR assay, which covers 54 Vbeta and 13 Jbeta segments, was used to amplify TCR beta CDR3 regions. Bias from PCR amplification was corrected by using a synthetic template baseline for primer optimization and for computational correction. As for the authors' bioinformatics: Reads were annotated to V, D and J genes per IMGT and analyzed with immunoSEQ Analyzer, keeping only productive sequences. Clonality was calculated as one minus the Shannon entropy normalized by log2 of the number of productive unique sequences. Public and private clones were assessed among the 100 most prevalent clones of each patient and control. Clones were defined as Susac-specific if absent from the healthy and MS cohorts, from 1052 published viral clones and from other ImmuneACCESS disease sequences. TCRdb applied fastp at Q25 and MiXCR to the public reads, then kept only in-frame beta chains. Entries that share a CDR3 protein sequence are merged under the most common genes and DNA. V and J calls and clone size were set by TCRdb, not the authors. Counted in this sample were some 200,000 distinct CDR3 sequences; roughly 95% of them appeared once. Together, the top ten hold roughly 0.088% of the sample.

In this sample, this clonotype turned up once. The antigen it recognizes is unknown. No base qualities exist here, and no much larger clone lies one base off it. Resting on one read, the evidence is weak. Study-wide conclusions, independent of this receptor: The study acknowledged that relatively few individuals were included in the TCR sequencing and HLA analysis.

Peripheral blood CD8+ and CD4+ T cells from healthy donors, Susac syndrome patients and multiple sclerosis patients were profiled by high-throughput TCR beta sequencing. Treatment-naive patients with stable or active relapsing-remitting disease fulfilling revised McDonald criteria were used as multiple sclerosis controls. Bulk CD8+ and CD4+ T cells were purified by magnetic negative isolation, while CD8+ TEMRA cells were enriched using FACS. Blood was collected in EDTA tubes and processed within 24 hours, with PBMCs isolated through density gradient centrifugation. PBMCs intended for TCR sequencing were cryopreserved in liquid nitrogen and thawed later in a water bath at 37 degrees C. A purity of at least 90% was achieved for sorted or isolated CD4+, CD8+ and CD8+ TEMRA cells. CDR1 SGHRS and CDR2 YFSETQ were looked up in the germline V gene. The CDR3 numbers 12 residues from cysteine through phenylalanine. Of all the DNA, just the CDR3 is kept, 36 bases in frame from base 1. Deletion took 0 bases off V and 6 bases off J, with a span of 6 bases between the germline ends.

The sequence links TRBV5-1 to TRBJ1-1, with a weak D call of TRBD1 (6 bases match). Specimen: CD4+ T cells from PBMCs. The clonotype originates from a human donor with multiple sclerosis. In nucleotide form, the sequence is TGCGCCAGCAGCTTGGAGGGGGCTGAAGCTTTCTTT. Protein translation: CASSLEGAEAFF.